This TCR beta chain was recorded in a study of T cells expressing NK-cell markers. In the study overall: One of the eight sequenced donors was seronegative, whereas the other seven were HCMV-seropositive.

Notes on the study in general: Roughly six donors had dominant NKG2C+ clonotypes that comprised roughly 1.0-8% of their CD8+ T cells.

With regard to this clonotype: Its cognate antigen is unknown.

TCRdb re-called the 5' RACE reads; every CDR3 protein appears as one record, without DNA. Its listing shows fewer than 400,000 distinct CDR3 sequences. This CDR3 is 15 amino acids long. Germline V lookup: CDR1 SGHVS, CDR2 FNYEAQ. The sequencing input was blood T cells: a sorted CD56 or NKG2C T cell subset, CD4+ or CD8+ T cells, or bulk PBMC T cells (not recorded which). The sequence was obtained from a man aged 18 to 69 in good health. The chain uses TRBV7-6 and TRBJ2-7. The CDR3 loop reads CASSLEAHEVGEQYF.